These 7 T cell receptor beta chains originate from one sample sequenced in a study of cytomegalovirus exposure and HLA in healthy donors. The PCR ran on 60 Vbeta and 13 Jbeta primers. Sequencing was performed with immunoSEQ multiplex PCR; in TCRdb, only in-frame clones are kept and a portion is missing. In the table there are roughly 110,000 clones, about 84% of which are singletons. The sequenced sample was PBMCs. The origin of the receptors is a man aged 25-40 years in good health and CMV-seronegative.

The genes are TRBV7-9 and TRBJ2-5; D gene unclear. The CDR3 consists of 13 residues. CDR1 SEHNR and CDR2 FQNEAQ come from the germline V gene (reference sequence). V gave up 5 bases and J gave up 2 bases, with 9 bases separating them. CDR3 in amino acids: CASSPVTQETQYF. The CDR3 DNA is TGTGCCAGCAGCCCGGTTACTCAAGAGACCCAGTACTTC.

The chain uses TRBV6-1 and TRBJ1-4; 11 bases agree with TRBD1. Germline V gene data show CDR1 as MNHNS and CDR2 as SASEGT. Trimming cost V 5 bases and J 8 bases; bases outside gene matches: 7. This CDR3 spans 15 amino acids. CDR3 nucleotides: TGTGCCAGCAGTACCCGGGACAGGGGGGTAGAAAAACTGTTTTTT. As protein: CASSTRDRGVEKLFF.

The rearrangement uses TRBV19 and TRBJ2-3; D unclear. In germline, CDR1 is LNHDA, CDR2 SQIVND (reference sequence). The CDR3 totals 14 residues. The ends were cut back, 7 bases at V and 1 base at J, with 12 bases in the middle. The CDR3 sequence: CASKKVAGTDTQYF. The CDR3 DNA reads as TGTGCCAGTAAAAAAGTAGCAGGCACAGATACGCAGTATTTT.

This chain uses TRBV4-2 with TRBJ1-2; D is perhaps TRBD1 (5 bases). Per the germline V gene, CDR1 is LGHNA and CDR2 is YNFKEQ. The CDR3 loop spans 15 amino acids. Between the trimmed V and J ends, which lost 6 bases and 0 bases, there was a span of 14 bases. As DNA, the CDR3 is TGTGCCAGCAGGCACCCGGGGGGTGCTAACTATGGCTACACCTTC. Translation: CASRHPGGANYGYTF.

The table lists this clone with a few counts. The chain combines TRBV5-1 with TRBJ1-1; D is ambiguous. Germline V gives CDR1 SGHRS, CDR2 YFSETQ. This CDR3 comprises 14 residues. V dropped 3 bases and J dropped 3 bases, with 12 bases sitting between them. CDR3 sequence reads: CASSSEGVDTEAFF. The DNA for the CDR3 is TGCGCCAGCAGCTCGGAGGGAGTGGACACTGAAGCTTTCTTT.

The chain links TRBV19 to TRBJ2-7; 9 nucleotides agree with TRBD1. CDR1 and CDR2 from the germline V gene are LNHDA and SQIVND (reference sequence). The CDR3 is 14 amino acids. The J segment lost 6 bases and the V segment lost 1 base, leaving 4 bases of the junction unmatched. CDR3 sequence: CASSIGDRVGEQYF. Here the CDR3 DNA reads TGTGCCAGTAGTATAGGGGACAGGGTTGGCGAGCAGTACTTC.

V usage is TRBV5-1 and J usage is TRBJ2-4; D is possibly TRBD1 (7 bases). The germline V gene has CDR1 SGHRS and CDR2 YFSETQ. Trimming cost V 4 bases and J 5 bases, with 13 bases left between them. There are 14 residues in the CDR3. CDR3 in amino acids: CASSPSRGENIQYF. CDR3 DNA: TGCGCCAGCAGCCCCTCCAGGGGGGAAAACATTCAGTACTTC.